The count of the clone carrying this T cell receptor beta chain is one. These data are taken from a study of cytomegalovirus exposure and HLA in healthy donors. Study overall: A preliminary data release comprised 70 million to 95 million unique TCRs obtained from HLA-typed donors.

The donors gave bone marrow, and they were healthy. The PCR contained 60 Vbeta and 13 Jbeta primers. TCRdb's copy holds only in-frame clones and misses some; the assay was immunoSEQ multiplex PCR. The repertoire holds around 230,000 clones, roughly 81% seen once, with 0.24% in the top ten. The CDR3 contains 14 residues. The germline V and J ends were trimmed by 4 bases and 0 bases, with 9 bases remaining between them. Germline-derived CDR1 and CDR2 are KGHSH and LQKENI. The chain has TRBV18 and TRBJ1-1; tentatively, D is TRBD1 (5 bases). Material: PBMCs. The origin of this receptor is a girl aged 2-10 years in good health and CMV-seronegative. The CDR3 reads CASSRAGLNTEAFF. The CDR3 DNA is TGTGCCAGCTCACGCGCAGGGCTGAACACTGAAGCTTTCTTT.